The rows below give T cell receptor beta chains drawn from one sample of a study of tumor and adjacent non-tumor tissue in lung cancer. TCRdb reprocessed the multiplex PCR reads via MiXCR and lists one record per CDR3 protein. The sample gives approximately 100,000 distinct CDR3 sequences, 60% to 65% of which show up once; around 20% is in the top ten. Sequencing used distant non-tumor lung tissue. These TCRs come from a man in his 60s with non-small cell lung cancer. The CDR3 runs from the conserved cysteine through the conserved F or W.

j_call: TRBJ1-2; v_call: TRBV6-5; cdr3_aa: CARKGLRAETNYVYTF
j_call: TRBJ2-1; v_call: TRBV11-1; cdr3_aa: CASSLATGPGREQFF
j_call: TRBJ2-3; v_call: TRBV29-1; cdr3_aa: CSVKDSGGPSAQYF
j_call: TRBJ2-2; v_call: TRBV7-9; cdr3_aa: CASSGTGNPFNTGELFF
j_call: TRBJ1-1; v_call: TRBV11-3; cdr3_aa: CSSSLGGVRNTEAFF
j_call: TRBJ2-5; v_call: TRBV7-8; cdr3_aa: CASSPTGGVQETRCF
j_call: TRBJ1-1; v_call: TRBV4-1; cdr3_aa: CASGQFQVGTEAFF
j_call: TRBJ1-2; v_call: TRBV28; cdr3_aa: CASSYDRGAYGYTF
j_call: TRBJ2-3; v_call: TRBV29-1; cdr3_aa: CSVGSGGPNTDTQYF
j_call: TRBJ2-3; v_call: TRBV5-1; cdr3_aa: CASSLTGGTDTRYF
j_call: TRBJ2-3; v_call: TRBV20-1; cdr3_aa: CSALGADTQYF
j_call: TRBJ1-3; v_call: TRBV7-9; cdr3_aa: CTSSLDPGRRNTIYF
j_call: TRBJ2-7; v_call: TRBV11-3; cdr3_aa: CASSSRGESYEQYF
j_call: TRBJ2-7; v_call: TRBV6-2/TRBV6-3; cdr3_aa: CASSHEWTSGNEQYF
j_call: TRBJ1-4; v_call: TRBV4-3; cdr3_aa: CASSQLPTLTGQGKGEKLFF
j_call: TRBJ1-2; v_call: TRBV6-2/TRBV6-3; cdr3_aa: CASSSEGRGHTF
j_call: TRBJ2-4; v_call: TRBV19; cdr3_aa: CASSIGGRGAKNIQYF
j_call: TRBJ2-5; v_call: TRBV12-3/TRBV12-4; cdr3_aa: CASSLGGHQETQYF
j_call: TRBJ2-1; v_call: TRBV6-2/TRBV6-3; cdr3_aa: CTSSYLQVSNEQLF
j_call: TRBJ2-4; v_call: TRBV12-3/TRBV12-4; cdr3_aa: CASSFGQVTGIQYF
j_call: TRBJ1-1; v_call: TRBV11-3; cdr3_aa: CASILDGRGQSTEAFF
j_call: TRBJ2-1; v_call: TRBV5-4; cdr3_aa: CASSPGTNEQSF
j_call: TRBJ1-2; v_call: TRBV6-5; cdr3_aa: CASRTRVDRGDSCYTF
j_call: TRBJ2-7; v_call: TRBV29-1; cdr3_aa: CSVEDRGYEQYF
j_call: TRBJ2-3; v_call: TRBV6-2/TRBV6-3; cdr3_aa: CTSSLKPLTATDTQYF
j_call: TRBJ1-1; v_call: TRBV29-1; cdr3_aa: CSARDGSREAFF
j_call: TRBJ2-2; v_call: TRBV6-2/TRBV6-3; cdr3_aa: CASSLRTSGRGELFF
j_call: TRBJ1-1; v_call: TRBV6-2/TRBV6-3; cdr3_aa: CVGTESNTEAFF
j_call: TRBJ1-3; v_call: TRBV4-1; cdr3_aa: CASISSRAGDTIYF
j_call: TRBJ2-1; v_call: TRBV5-1; cdr3_aa: CASSLESGSYNEQFF
j_call: TRBJ2-2; v_call: TRBV4-2; cdr3_aa: CASSQEAGVAPGELFF
j_call: TRBJ2-5; v_call: TRBV5-5; cdr3_aa: CASTRPGGETQYF
j_call: TRBJ2-1; v_call: TRBV14; cdr3_aa: CGNSSNLNNEQFF
j_call: TRBJ1-5; v_call: TRBV6-1; cdr3_aa: CTSMGLGGAAGNQPQHF
j_call: TRBJ2-3; v_call: TRBV6-6; cdr3_aa: CASSYGEDSFFTGTQYF
j_call: TRBJ2-7; v_call: TRBV10-3; cdr3_aa: CAISEYTPRTGDRGYEQYF
j_call: TRBJ1-5; v_call: TRBV5-6; cdr3_aa: CASSQNRGGQPQHF
j_call: TRBJ2-7; v_call: TRBV6-5; cdr3_aa: CACSNDRGLYEQYF
j_call: TRBJ2-3; v_call: TRBV6-5; cdr3_aa: CASTTEGTDTQYF
j_call: TRBJ2-5; v_call: TRBV4-3; cdr3_aa: CASSQVGGGETQYF
j_call: TRBJ2-7; v_call: TRBV20-1; cdr3_aa: CSASGTSGRLINEQYF
j_call: TRBJ1-2; v_call: TRBV11-2; cdr3_aa: CVGSASVGVGGYTF
j_call: TRBJ2-5; v_call: TRBV6-5; cdr3_aa: CASSEQVAKETQYF
j_call: TRBJ2-5; v_call: TRBV6-5; cdr3_aa: CVSSYGAKETRYF
j_call: TRBJ2-5; v_call: TRBV20-1; cdr3_aa: CSARARGETQYF
j_call: TRBJ2-3; v_call: TRBV5-4; cdr3_aa: CVSSLVKGDTQYF
j_call: TRBJ2-3; v_call: TRBV20-1; cdr3_aa: CSAARTGYDTQYF
j_call: TRBJ2-7; v_call: TRBV12-3/TRBV12-4; cdr3_aa: CTSSLRGHEQYF
j_call: TRBJ2-7; v_call: TRBV11-1; cdr3_aa: CAKSTTGQGRYEQYF
j_call: TRBJ1-3; v_call: TRBV4-1; cdr3_aa: CASSQCWTGAGNTIYF
j_call: TRBJ2-7; v_call: TRBV11-2; cdr3_aa: CASSGYYEQYF
j_call: TRBJ1-5; v_call: TRBV5-1; cdr3_aa: CASSLESGFNQPQHF
j_call: TRBJ2-3; v_call: TRBV11-3; cdr3_aa: CASSLLGYADTQYF
j_call: TRBJ2-3; v_call: TRBV14; cdr3_aa: CASSQDLLATDTQYF
j_call: TRBJ1-2; v_call: TRBV6-6; cdr3_aa: CASSYSRAGRNGYTF